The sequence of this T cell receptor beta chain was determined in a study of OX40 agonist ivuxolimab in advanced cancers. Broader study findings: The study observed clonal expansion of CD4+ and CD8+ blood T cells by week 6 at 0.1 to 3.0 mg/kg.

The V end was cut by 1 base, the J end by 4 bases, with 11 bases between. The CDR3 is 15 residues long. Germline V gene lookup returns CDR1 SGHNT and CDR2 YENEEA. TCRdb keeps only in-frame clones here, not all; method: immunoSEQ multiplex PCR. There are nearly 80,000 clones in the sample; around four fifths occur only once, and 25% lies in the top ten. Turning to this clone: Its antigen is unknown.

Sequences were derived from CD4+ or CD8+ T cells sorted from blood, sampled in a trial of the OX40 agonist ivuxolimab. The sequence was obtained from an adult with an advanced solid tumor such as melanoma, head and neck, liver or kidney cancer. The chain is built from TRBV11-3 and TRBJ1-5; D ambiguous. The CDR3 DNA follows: TGTGCCAGCAGCTTAGTAGGTCAGCCAAATCAGCCCCAGCATTTT. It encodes CASSLVGQPNQPQHF.